This paragraph reports one TCR beta chain. The CDR3 consists of 14 residues. Trimming took 4 bases from V and 2 from J; bases not matched to a gene: 4. Germline CDR1 SQVTM, CDR2 ANQGSEA. Samples from alopecia areata patients were lesional scalp punch biopsies and peripheral blood. This entry comes from a study of CD8+ T cells in alopecia areata. As for the study in general: In an open-label trial, patients got 5 to 10 mg tofacitinib twice daily. Tofacitinib treatment spanned 6 to 18 months, with 6 months off drug afterward.

cDNA prepared by RNA extraction and subsequent reverse transcription served as the template for sequencing. Measured with immunoSEQ multiplex PCR; TCRdb has only the in-frame clones, and not every one. In the table there are 100,000 to 150,000 clones, 45% to 60% of which are singletons. The chain couples TRBV29-1 to TRBJ2-2, with 7 bases lining up with TRBD1. Sequenced here: CD4+ T cells sorted from blood, sampled at week 0. This clonotype was sampled from a human donor with alopecia areata. CDR3 region: CSVGKGGNTGELFF. Written as DNA, the CDR3 is TGCAGCGTTGGCAAAGGGGGCAACACCGGGGAGCTGTTTTTT.